This TCR beta chain was identified in a study of blood T cell repertoires in COVID-19. Study information: Spain, Italy and the United States supplied samples that represented acute and convalescent COVID-19. T cells, B-cell-depleted T cells, or PBMCs supplied cDNA or gDNA.

V shed 4 bases and J shed 6 bases, with 7 bases lying between them. This CDR3 region has 11 residues. The germline gives CDR1 LGHDT, CDR2 YNNKEL (reference sequence). Authors' methods: How many nucleated cells were present was estimated from reference gene primer amplification. Method: immunoSEQ multiplex PCR; TCRdb's copy keeps in-frame clones and lacks some. V and J calls and clone size are given by that table; D and trimming were obtained from the DNA. The repertoire holds around 140,000 clones, with 80% to 90% as singletons. This chain uses TRBV3-1 (or the pseudogene TRBV3-2) with TRBJ2-7; no firm D call. The receptor comes from a man in his fifties or sixties with active or convalescent COVID-19. Sequencing was performed on peripheral blood. CDR3 in DNA: TGTGCCAGCAGCCTCCGGAGCGAGCAGTACTTC. Translating gives CASSLRSEQYF.